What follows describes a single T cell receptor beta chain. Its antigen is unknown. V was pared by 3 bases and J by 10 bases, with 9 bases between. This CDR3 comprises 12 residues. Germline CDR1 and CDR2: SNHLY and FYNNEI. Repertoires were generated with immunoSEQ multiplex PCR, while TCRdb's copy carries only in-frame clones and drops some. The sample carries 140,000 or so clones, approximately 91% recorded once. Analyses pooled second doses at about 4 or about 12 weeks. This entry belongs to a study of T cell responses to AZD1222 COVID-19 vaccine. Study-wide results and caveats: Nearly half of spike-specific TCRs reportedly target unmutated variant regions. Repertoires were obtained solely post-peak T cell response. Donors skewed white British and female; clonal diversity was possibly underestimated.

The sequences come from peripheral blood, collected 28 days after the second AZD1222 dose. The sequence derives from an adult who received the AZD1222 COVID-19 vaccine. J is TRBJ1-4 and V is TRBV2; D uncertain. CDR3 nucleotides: TGTGCCAGCAGTGATGAGGTTGGAAAACTGTTTTTT. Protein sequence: CASSDEVGKLFF.